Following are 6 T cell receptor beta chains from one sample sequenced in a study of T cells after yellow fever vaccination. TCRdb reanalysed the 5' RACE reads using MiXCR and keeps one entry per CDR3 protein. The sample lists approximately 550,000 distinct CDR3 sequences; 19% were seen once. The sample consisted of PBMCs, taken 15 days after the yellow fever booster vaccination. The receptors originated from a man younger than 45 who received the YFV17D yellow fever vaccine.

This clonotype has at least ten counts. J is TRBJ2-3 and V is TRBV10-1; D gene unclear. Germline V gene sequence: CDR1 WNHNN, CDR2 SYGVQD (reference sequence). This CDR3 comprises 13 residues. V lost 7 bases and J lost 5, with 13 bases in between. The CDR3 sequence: CASTFVDRDTQYF. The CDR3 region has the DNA TGCGCCAGCACTTTTGTTGATCGAGATACGCAGTATTTT.

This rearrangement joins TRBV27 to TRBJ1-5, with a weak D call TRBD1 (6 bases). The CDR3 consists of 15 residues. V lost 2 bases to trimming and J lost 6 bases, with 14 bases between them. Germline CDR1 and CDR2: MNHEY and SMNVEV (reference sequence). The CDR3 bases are TGTGCCAGCAGTTTAATTGGGGGAGGGGGTCAGCCCCAGCATTTT. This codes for CASSLIGGGGQPQHF.

This chain's CDR3 is CATSTGGEQYF. CDR3 nucleotides: TGCGCCACCTCAACAGGGGGCGAGCAGTACTTC. The V gene is TRBV10-2, the J gene TRBJ2-7; 8 bases are shared with TRBD1. The germline V gene encodes CDR1 WSHSY and CDR2 SAAADI. V shed 10 bases, J shed 6 bases, and the junction held 5 bases outside the gene matches. This CDR3 has 11 amino acids.

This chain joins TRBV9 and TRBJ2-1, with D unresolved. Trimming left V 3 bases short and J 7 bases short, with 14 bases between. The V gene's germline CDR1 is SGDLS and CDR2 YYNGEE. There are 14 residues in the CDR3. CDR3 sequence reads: CASSARPDRNEQFF. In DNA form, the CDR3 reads TGTGCCAGCAGCGCTCGCCCTGATAGGAATGAGCAGTTCTTC.

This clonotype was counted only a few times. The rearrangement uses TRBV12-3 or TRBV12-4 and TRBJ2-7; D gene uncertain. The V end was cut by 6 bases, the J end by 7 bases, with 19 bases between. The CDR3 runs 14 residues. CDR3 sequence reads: CASSRSNRLGEQYF. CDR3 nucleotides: TGTGCCAGCAGCCGTTCGAACAGACTTGGGGAGCAGTACTTC.

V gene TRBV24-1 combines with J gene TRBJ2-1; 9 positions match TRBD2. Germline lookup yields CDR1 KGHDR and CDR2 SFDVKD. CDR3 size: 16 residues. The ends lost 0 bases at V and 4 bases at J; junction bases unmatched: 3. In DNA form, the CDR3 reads TGTGCCACCAGTGATTTGGTGGCGGGAGGGTACAATGAGCAGTTCTTC. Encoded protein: CATSDLVAGGYNEQFF.